This TCR beta chain was identified during a study of blood T cells in healthy people across ages. Concerning this clonotype itself: Sequence at one end of the junction differs from germline and may be a read error.

Germline assignment: CDR1 SGHRS and CDR2 YFSETQ. CDR3 size: 13 residues. Using a J-beta primer mix together with a sample-barcoded 5' primer, a second PCR was run for roughly 6 to 12 cycles. One entry per CDR3 protein, called by TCRdb with MiXCR from the 5' RACE reads. The profile shows nearly 1 million distinct CDR3 sequences, just over 50% of them singletons. The origin of this receptor is a woman aged 55-75 years in good health. The specimen sequenced was blood. This chain uses TRBV5-1 with TRBJ2-1; TRBD2 aligns across 7 bases. The CDR3 spells CASSLAAGDEPFF. The CDR3 DNA is TGCGCCAGCAGCTTGGCCGCGGGAGATGAGCCGTTCTTC.